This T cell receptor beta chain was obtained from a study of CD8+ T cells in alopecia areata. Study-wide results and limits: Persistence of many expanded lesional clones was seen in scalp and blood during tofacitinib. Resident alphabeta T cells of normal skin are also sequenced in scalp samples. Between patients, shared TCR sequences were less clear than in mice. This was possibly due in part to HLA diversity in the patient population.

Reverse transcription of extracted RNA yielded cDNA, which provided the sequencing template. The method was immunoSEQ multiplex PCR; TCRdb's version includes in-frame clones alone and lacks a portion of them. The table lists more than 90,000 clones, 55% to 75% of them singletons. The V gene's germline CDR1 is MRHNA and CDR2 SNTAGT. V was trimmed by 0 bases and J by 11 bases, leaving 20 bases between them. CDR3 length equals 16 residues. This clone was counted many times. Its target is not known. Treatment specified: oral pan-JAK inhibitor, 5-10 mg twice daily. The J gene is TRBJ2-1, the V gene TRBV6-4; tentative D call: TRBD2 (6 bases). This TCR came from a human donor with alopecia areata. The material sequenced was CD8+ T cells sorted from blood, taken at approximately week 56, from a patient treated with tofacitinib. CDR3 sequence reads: CASSDSADPGAGQQFF. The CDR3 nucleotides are TGTGCCAGCAGTGACTCGGCAGACCCGGGTGCGGGGCAGCAGTTCTTC.